This T cell receptor (beta chain) was retrieved from a study of cytomegalovirus exposure and HLA in healthy donors. About the research overall: Findings of an earlier analysis included more than 90 million unique TCR beta sequences from roughly 180 million T cells.

Both 60 Vbeta primers and 13 Jbeta primers went into the PCR. The method was immunoSEQ multiplex PCR; TCRdb's version includes in-frame clones alone and lacks a portion of them. Among about 190,000 clones listed, 79% were seen once. Germline loops: CDR1 MNHEY, CDR2 SVGAGI. This CDR3 contains 14 residues. V was trimmed by 6 bases and J by 4 bases, leaving 15 bases between them. The TCR originated in a woman between 18 and 29 years old in good health and CMV-seronegative. The chain is built from TRBV6-5 and TRBJ1-2; no clear D. Source material: PBMCs. This CDR3 reads CASRVGVPPYGYTF. The CDR3, as DNA: TGTGCCAGCAGGGTTGGAGTCCCCCCCTATGGCTACACCTTC.